This T cell receptor (beta chain) was retrieved from a study of T-cell memory formation after mild COVID-19. A single record per CDR3 protein comes from TCRdb applying MiXCR to the 5' RACE reads. The sample comprises roughly 370,000 distinct CDR3 sequences, about 16% of which are singletons, and about a fifth rests with the top ten. After removal of 4 bases from V and 6 bases from J, the junction contained 9 bases not matched to a gene. The length of the CDR3 is 15 residues. CDR1 and CDR2 from the germline V gene are SGHRS and YFSETQ. This clonotype was counted only a few times. The V gene is TRBV5-1, the J gene TRBJ2-2; 7 nucleotides match TRBD2. The receptor comes from a young man who had mild COVID-19 (a few samples of this study predate the infection). Cell type and time point are not known. Sequenced sample: PBMCs or a T cell subset sorted from them (not recorded which). CDR3 protein: CASSTLPRGAGELFF. The CDR3 coding sequence is TGCGCCAGCAGCACTCTCCCTCGGGGGGCCGGGGAGCTGTTTTTT.